These 2 T cell receptor beta chains share one sample of origin, sequenced in a study of T-cell memory formation after mild COVID-19. From the 5' RACE reads, TCRdb called clonotypes with MiXCR, one entry per CDR3 protein. The sample lists 150,000 to 200,000 distinct CDR3 sequences; about 14% were seen once. The sequenced sample was PBMCs or a T cell subset sorted from them (not recorded which). Every receptor here comes from an adult woman who had mild COVID-19 (a few samples of this study predate the infection). Cell type and time point are not known.

V is TRBV27 and J is TRBJ1-1, with D unresolved. The germline V and J ends were trimmed by 5 bases and 11 bases, with 18 bases remaining between them. Germline V CDR1 and CDR2: MNHEY, SMNVEV (reference sequence). The CDR3 totals 13 residues. CDR3 in amino acids: CASSERRSQEAFF. Written as DNA, the CDR3 is TGTGCCAGCAGTGAGAGGCGCAGCCAGGAGGCTTTCTTT.

This clonotype was counted between two and nine times. This chain uses TRBV4-1 with TRBJ1-1, with D possibly matching TRBD1 (5 bases). Germline V lookup: CDR1 MGHRA, CDR2 YSYEKL. This CDR3 contains 16 residues. V shed 0 bases and J shed 4 bases, with 15 bases lying between them. In nucleotides, the CDR3 is TGCGCCAGCAGCCAAGATCTTGGGGGGTGGAGCACTGAAGCTTTCTTT. It encodes CASSQDLGGWSTEAFF.